A single sample is the source of the 32 T cell receptor beta chains below, sequenced in a study of T cell responses to AZD1222 COVID-19 vaccine. Sequencing used immunoSEQ multiplex PCR; TCRdb keeps in-frame clones, though not all of them. The data contain more than 95,000 clones, 86% of them singletons. Source: peripheral blood, taken 28 days after the second dose of the MenACWY control vaccine. These receptors all stem from an adult who received the MenACWY meningococcal vaccine as a control.

V usage is TRBV30 and J usage is TRBJ2-1; TRBD2 matches 9 bases. Per germline, CDR1 GTSNPN and CDR2 SVGIG (reference sequence). This CDR3 is built from 16 residues. The V and J ends lost 4 bases and 1 base, in that order; junction bases with no gene match: 8. CDR3 loop: CAWIPGSGGSYNEQFF. The CDR3 coding sequence is TGTGCCTGGATCCCCGGGAGCGGGGGGTCCTACAATGAGCAGTTCTTC.

The CDR3 loop reads CASSIFGTGHYGYTF. The CDR3 DNA reads as TGTGCCAGTAGTATCTTTGGGACAGGCCACTATGGCTACACCTTC. This rearrangement joins TRBV19 to TRBJ1-2; 8 bases agree with TRBD1. Unmatched junction bases numbered 6, after V lost 3 bases and J lost 3 bases. The CDR3 runs to 15 residues. Germline V gives CDR1 LNHDA, CDR2 SQIVND (reference sequence).

This clone was detected once. The CDR3 DNA follows: TGTGCCAGCACCGAAATAAGCCGGACAGATACGCAGTATTTT. It yields the protein CASTEISRTDTQYF. This chain joins TRBV14 and TRBJ2-3; no reliable D call. The CDR3 contains 14 residues. Trimming pared 7 bases from V and 3 bases from J, leaving 14 bases between. Germline V CDR1 and CDR2: SGHDN, FVKESK.

The V and J genes are TRBV11-1 and TRBJ2-3; maybe TRBD2 (7 bases). The CDR3 spans 16 residues. Germline lookup yields CDR1 SGHAT and CDR2 FQDESV (reference sequence). The V gene lost 3 bases and the J gene lost 4 bases, with 17 bases spanning the gap. CDR3 coding DNA: TGTGCCAGCAGCTTGGTAGGGGGGGGTGCGGCAGATACGCAGTATTTT. Amino acids: CASSLVGGGAADTQYF.

The chain employs TRBV29-1 and TRBJ2-3; TRBD2 agrees at 11 bases. Germline lookup yields CDR1 SQVTM and CDR2 ANQGSEA. The CDR3 has 15 residues. Trimming took 3 bases from V and 1 from J; bases not matched to a gene: 3. DNA of the CDR3: TGCAGCGTTGACGGGACTAGCGGAGGCACAGATACGCAGTATTTT. It specifies CSVDGTSGGTDTQYF.

This clone was recorded only once. The chain is built from TRBV30 and TRBJ1-2; D is perhaps TRBD1 (5 bases). Germline assignment: CDR1 GTSNPN and CDR2 SVGIG (reference sequence). This CDR3 has 13 residues. V dropped 3 bases and J dropped 8 bases, with 16 bases sitting between them. The CDR3 DNA reads as TGTGCCTGGAGGCAAGCCGGGGCCCCGGGCTACACCTTC. This codes for CAWRQAGAPGYTF.

The gene calls are TRBV2 and TRBJ1-5; the D is unclear. From germline, CDR1 is SNHLY and CDR2 FYNNEI. V lost 5 bases to trimming and J lost 3 bases, with 11 bases between them. CDR3 length: 14 amino acids. The CDR3 is CASSFGPVNQPQHF. CDR3 nucleotides: TGTGCCAGCAGTTTCGGACCGGTCAATCAGCCCCAGCATTTT.

The rearrangement joins TRBV19 to TRBJ1-2; D is unclear. Germline values: CDR1 LNHDA, CDR2 SQIVND (reference sequence). The CDR3 length is 15 residues. V lost 7 bases to trimming and J lost 5 bases, with 20 bases between them. The CDR3 protein is CASNPERGLSYGYTF. CDR3 DNA sequence: TGTGCCAGTAACCCCGAACGAGGGCTGTCGTATGGCTACACCTTC.

The V call is TRBV18, the J call TRBJ1-4; 8 bases match TRBD1. There are 16 residues in the CDR3. Germline trimming cut 1 base from V and 4 bases from J; bases unmatched to any gene: 5. CDR1 KGHSH and CDR2 LQKENI come from the germline V gene. The CDR3 is CASSPRGQVFNEKLFF. Written as DNA, the CDR3 is TGTGCCAGCTCACCACGGGGACAGGTTTTTAATGAAAAACTGTTTTTT.

The rearrangement uses TRBV16 and TRBJ1-3; no firm D call. The CDR3 loop spans 16 amino acids. The V end lost 0 bases, the J end lost 3 bases, and 12 bases lay between the germline ends. CDR1 KGHSY and CDR2 FQNENV come from the germline V gene. CDR3 sequence reads: CASSQSSNLYGNTIYF. The CDR3 region has the DNA TGTGCCAGCAGCCAATCGAGTAACCTGTATGGAAACACCATATATTTT. The variable domain in full, with the rest retrieved from reference TRBV16 and TRBJ1-3, is GEEVAQTPKHLVRGEGQKAKLYCAPIKGHSYVFWYQQVLKNEFKFLISFQNENVFDETGMPKERFSAKCLPNSPCSLEIQATKLEDSAVYFCASSQSSNLYGNTIYFGEGSWLTVV.

The V and J genes are TRBV29-1 and TRBJ2-4, with D maybe TRBD1 (6 bases). The CDR3 consists of 17 residues. Per germline, CDR1 SQVTM and CDR2 ANQGSEA. Deletions cut 6 bases from V and 1 base from J, with 22 bases between. In DNA form, the CDR3 reads TGCAGCGTCGCTCGCACCACAGGGAGAGGGGCCAAAAACATTCAGTACTTC. Amino acids: CSVARTTGRGAKNIQYF. The entire variable domain, with the rest obtained from reference TRBV29-1 and TRBJ2-4, is as follows: SAVISQKPSRDICQRGTSLTIQCQVDSQVTMMFWYRQQPGQSLTLIATANQGSEATYESGFVIDKFPISRPNLTFSTLTVSNMSPEDSSIYLCSVARTTGRGAKNIQYFGAGTRLSVL.

The V gene is TRBV3-1 (or the pseudogene TRBV3-2), the J gene TRBJ2-2, with 7 bases that match TRBD2. The junction had 9 bases not matched to a gene; V was cut back by 4 bases and J by 7 bases. Germline V CDR1 and CDR2: LGHDT, YNNKEL (reference sequence). CDR3 length: 15 amino acids. This CDR3 reads CASSLNSLAGGELFF. The CDR3 DNA reads as TGTGCCAGCAGCCTCAATTCTTTAGCGGGCGGGGAGCTGTTTTTT.

The chain carries TRBV5-4 and TRBJ2-2; D uncertain. Looked up from germline, CDR1 is SGHNT and CDR2 is YYREEE (reference sequence). V lost 1 base and J lost 2, with 9 bases in between. The CDR3 length is 15 residues. The CDR3 DNA sequence: TGTGCCAGCAGCTTGACACGAGGAAACACCGGGGAGCTGTTTTTT. This sequence encodes CASSLTRGNTGELFF.

This chain joins TRBV28 and TRBJ2-7, with 11 nucleotides matching TRBD1. The CDR3 length is 14 residues. The J segment lost 6 bases and the V segment lost 7 bases, leaving 8 bases of the junction unmatched. Germline CDR1 is MDHEN and CDR2 is SYDVKM. The CDR3 sequence is CASKTGTGGFEQYF. The CDR3 DNA reads as TGTGCCAGCAAAACCGGGACAGGGGGTTTCGAGCAGTACTTC.

The chain couples TRBV6-5 to TRBJ1-4; TRBD1 might be the D (6 bases). Trimming removed 2 bases from V and 8 bases from J, with 12 bases in between. CDR3 length: 14 residues. The germline V gene encodes CDR1 MNHEY and CDR2 SVGAGI. This CDR3 reads CASSYRGPKEKLFF. The CDR3 DNA sequence: TGTGCCAGCAGTTACCGGGGGCCAAAAGAAAAACTGTTTTTT.

The chain couples TRBV5-6 to TRBJ2-7, with TRBD1 matching 7 bases. This CDR3 is 16 amino acids long. After removal of 2 bases from V and 4 bases from J, the junction contained 12 bases not matched to a gene. Germline lookup yields CDR1 SGHDT and CDR2 YYEEEE. The CDR3 sequence is CASSLVGTALEYEQYF. DNA of the CDR3: TGTGCCAGCAGCTTAGTGGGGACAGCTTTAGAGTACGAGCAGTACTTC.

The chain carries TRBV28 and TRBJ1-1; D not resolved. Per the germline V gene, CDR1 is MDHEN and CDR2 is SYDVKM. This CDR3 has 14 residues. V lost 5 bases, J lost 9 bases, and 19 bases lay in between. CDR3: CASSPPRRQGQAFF. Here the CDR3 DNA reads TGTGCCAGCAGTCCCCCCCGCCGACAAGGCCAAGCTTTCTTT.

The gene calls are TRBV2 and TRBJ2-7, with D maybe TRBD1 (5 bases). The CDR3 spans 13 residues. Germline V gene data show CDR1 as SNHLY and CDR2 as FYNNEI. Trimming took off 4 bases at V and 5 bases at J, with 12 bases between the two ends. Here the CDR3 reads CASSGFREDEQYF. The CDR3 DNA reads as TGTGCCAGCAGTGGGTTCAGGGAAGACGAGCAGTACTTC.

This chain joins TRBV28 and TRBJ1-2, with D maybe TRBD1 (6 bases). V was shortened by 5 bases and J by 5 bases, with 12 bases between the two germline ends. This CDR3 is 13 amino acids long. Germline loops: CDR1 MDHEN, CDR2 SYDVKM. The CDR3 loop reads CASSENRAYGYTF. For the CDR3, the DNA is TGTGCCAGCAGTGAAAACAGGGCGTATGGCTACACCTTC.

V usage is TRBV9 and J usage is TRBJ2-2, with D uncertain. V dropped 2 bases and J dropped 4 bases, with 18 bases sitting between them. The CDR3 spans 17 residues. The germline gives CDR1 SGDLS, CDR2 YYNGEE. Here the CDR3 reads CASSVGPRASGTGELFF. The CDR3 DNA follows: TGTGCCAGCAGCGTCGGCCCTAGGGCCTCGGGCACCGGGGAGCTGTTTTTT. Looking up the rest from reference TRBV9 and TRBJ2-2 gives the full variable domain: DSGVTQTPKHLITATGQRVTLRCSPRSGDLSVYWYQQSLDQGLQFLIQYYNGEERAKGNILERFSAQQFPDLHSELNLSSLELGDSALYFCASSVGPRASGTGELFFGEGSRLTVL.

The chain recombines TRBV6-5 with TRBJ1-5; D perhaps matches TRBD1 (6 bases). The CDR3 has 15 residues. The germline gives CDR1 MNHEY, CDR2 SVGAGI. The ends were cut back, 6 bases at V and 2 bases at J, with 14 bases in the middle. DNA of the CDR3: TGTGCCAGCAGGCGTCTCAGGGGAGGCAATCAGCCCCAGCATTTT. It translates to CASRRLRGGNQPQHF.

V gene TRBV28 combines with J gene TRBJ1-3, with TRBD1 matching over 8 bases. V trimming: 4 bases; J trimming: 2 bases; junction bases outside the gene matches: 19. The germline CDR1 and CDR2 sequences are MDHEN and SYDVKM. The CDR3 loop spans 20 amino acids. DNA of the CDR3: TGTGCCAGCAGTTCAGAGGCAGGGGGCAGGGGAGACCCCGCTGGAAACACCATATATTTT. Translated: CASSSEAGGRGDPAGNTIYF.

This rearrangement joins TRBV6-1 to TRBJ1-5, with D possibly being TRBD1 (5 bases). V was trimmed by 2 bases and J by 0 bases, leaving 11 bases between them. The germline gives CDR1 MNHNS, CDR2 SASEGT. This CDR3 contains 16 residues. The DNA for the CDR3 is TGTGCCAGCAGTGAATCTTTGGGGGGTAGCAATCAGCCCCAGCATTTT. Protein product: CASSESLGGSNQPQHF.

A single count supports this clone. The V and J genes are TRBV9 and TRBJ2-3; TRBD1 agrees at 9 bases. CDR3 length: 15 amino acids. Unmatched junction bases numbered 6, after V lost 3 bases and J lost 4 bases. Germline lookup yields CDR1 SGDLS and CDR2 YYNGEE. The CDR3 DNA is TGTGCCAGCAGCGGAAGGGACAGGGTGGCAGATACGCAGTATTTT. This sequence encodes CASSGRDRVADTQYF. The variable domain in full, with the rest retrieved from reference TRBV9 and TRBJ2-3, is DSGVTQTPKHLITATGQRVTLRCSPRSGDLSVYWYQQSLDQGLQFLIQYYNGEERAKGNILERFSAQQFPDLHSELNLSSLELGDSALYFCASSGRDRVADTQYFGPGTRLTVL.

V is TRBV28 and J is TRBJ2-7; the D gene is possibly TRBD1 (6 bases). Germline lookup yields CDR1 MDHEN and CDR2 SYDVKM. Deletions cut 7 bases from V and 4 bases from J, with 17 bases between. The CDR3 extends over 14 amino acids. CDR3 in amino acids: CASTPLGALYEQYF. Written as DNA, the CDR3 is TGTGCCAGCACCCCTTTGGGGGCCCTGTACGAGCAGTACTTC.

V gene TRBV7-8 combines with J gene TRBJ2-1, with TRBD2 matching over 7 bases. This CDR3 is built from 17 residues. Germline values: CDR1 SGHVS, CDR2 FQNEAQ. The V segment lost 1 base and the J segment 4 bases; nucleotides outside the gene matches: 10. The CDR3 here is CASSLVPPLASYNEQFF. CDR3 DNA sequence: TGTGCCAGCAGCTTAGTACCTCCACTAGCGTCGTACAATGAGCAGTTCTTC.

The genes are TRBV28 and TRBJ2-5, with 8 bases that match TRBD2. CDR3 length equals 17 residues. Germline lookup yields CDR1 MDHEN and CDR2 SYDVKM. With 1 base clipped from V and 5 bases from J, the junction kept 12 bases outside the gene matches. The CDR3 nucleotides are TGTGCCAGCAGTTTATCGCGGCAAGCGGGGGTAGGGGAGACCCAGTACTTC. Amino acid sequence: CASSLSRQAGVGETQYF. Together with reference TRBV28 and TRBJ2-5, the CDR3 gives the full variable domain: DVKVTQSSRYLVKRTGEKVFLECVQDMDHENMFWYRQDPGLGLRLIYFSYDVKMKEKGDIPEGYSVSREKKERFSLILESASTNQTSMYLCASSLSRQAGVGETQYFGPGTRLLVL.

The rearrangement uses TRBV24-1 and TRBJ2-3, with D possibly TRBD2 on 7 matching bases. Germline V lookup: CDR1 KGHDR, CDR2 SFDVKD. Trimming removed 4 bases from V and 4 bases from J, with 17 bases in between. The CDR3 has 16 amino acids. CDR3: CATSDLGGPFSDTQYF. The CDR3 nucleotides read TGTGCCACCAGTGACCTGGGGGGGCCGTTTTCAGATACGCAGTATTTT.

The rearrangement joins TRBV10-3 to TRBJ1-1; no clear D gene. V lost 2 bases and J 0 bases, leaving 7 bases between the germline ends. The CDR3 runs to 14 residues. From germline, CDR1 is ENHRY and CDR2 SYGVKD. The CDR3 DNA reads TGTGCCATCAGTGAGCTCTCAATGAACACTGAAGCTTTCTTT. This gives the protein CAISELSMNTEAFF.

The chain recombines TRBV9 with TRBJ2-7; 7 bases are shared with TRBD1. The V segment lost 0 bases and the J segment 6 bases; nucleotides outside the gene matches: 6. This CDR3 spans 14 amino acids. In germline, CDR1 is SGDLS, CDR2 YYNGEE. CDR3 DNA: TGTGCCAGCAGCGTAGGTGACAGGGCTGCCGAGCAGTACTTC. Amino acids: CASSVGDRAAEQYF.

The gene calls are TRBV4-1 and TRBJ2-1, with 7 bases lining up with TRBD1. This CDR3 comprises 17 residues. Trimming took 0 bases from V and 4 from J; bases not matched to a gene: 9. The germline gives CDR1 MGHRA, CDR2 YSYEKL. The CDR3: CASSQDQGVTPYNEQFF. The CDR3 bases are TGCGCCAGCAGCCAAGATCAGGGGGTCACACCTTACAATGAGCAGTTCTTC.

The rearrangement uses TRBV29-1 and TRBJ1-2, with TRBD1 matching over 10 bases. Germline V lookup: CDR1 SQVTM, CDR2 ANQGSEA. The V segment lost 3 bases and the J segment 4 bases; nucleotides outside the gene matches: 17. The length of the CDR3 is 18 residues. CDR3 sequence reads: CSVDPGQGSPGSGYGYTF. The CDR3 DNA sequence: TGCAGCGTTGACCCGGGACAGGGGTCCCCTGGGAGCGGCTATGGCTACACCTTC. The complete variable domain, with remaining parts taken from reference TRBV29-1 and TRBJ1-2, reads SAVISQKPSRDICQRGTSLTIQCQVDSQVTMMFWYRQQPGQSLTLIATANQGSEATYESGFVIDKFPISRPNLTFSTLTVSNMSPEDSSIYLCSVDPGQGSPGSGYGYTFGSGTRLTVV.